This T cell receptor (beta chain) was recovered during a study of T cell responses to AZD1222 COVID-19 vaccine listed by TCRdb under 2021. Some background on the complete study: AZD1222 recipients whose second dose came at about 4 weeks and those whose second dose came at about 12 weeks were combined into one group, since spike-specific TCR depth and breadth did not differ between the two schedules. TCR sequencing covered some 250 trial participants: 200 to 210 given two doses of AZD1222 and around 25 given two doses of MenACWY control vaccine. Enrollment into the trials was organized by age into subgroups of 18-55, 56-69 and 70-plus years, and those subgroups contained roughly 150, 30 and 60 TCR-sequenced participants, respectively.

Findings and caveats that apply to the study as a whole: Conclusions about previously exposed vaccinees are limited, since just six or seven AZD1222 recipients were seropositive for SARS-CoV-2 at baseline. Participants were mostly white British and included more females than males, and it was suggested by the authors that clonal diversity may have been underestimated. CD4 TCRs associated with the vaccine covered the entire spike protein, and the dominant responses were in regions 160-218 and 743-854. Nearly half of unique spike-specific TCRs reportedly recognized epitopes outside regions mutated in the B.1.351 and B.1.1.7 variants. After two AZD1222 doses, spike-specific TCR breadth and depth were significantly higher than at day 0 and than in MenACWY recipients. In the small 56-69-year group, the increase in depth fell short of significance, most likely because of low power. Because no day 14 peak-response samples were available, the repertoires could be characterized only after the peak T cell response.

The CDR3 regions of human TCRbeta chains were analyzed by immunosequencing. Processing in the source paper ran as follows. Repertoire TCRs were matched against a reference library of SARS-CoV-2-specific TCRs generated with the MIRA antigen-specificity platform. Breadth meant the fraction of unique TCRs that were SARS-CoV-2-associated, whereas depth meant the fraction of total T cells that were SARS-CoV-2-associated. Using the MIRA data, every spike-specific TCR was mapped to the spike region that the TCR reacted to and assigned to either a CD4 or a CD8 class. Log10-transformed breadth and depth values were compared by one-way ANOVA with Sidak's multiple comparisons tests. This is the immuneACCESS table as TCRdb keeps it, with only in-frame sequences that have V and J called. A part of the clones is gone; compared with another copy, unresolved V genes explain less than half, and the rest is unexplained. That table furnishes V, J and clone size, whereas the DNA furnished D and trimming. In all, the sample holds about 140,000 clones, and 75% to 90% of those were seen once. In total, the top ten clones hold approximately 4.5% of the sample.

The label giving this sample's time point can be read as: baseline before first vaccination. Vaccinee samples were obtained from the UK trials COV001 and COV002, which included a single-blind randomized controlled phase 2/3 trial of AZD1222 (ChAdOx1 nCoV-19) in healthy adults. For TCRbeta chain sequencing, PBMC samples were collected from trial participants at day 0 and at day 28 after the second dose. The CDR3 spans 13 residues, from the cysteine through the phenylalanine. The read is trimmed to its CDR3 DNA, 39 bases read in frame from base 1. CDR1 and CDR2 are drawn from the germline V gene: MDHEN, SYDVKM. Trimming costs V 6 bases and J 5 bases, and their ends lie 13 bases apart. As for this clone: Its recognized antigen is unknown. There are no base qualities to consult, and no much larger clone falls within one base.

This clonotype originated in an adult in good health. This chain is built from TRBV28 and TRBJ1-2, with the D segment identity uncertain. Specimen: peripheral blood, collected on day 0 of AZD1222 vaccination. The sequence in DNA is TGTGCCAGCAGCCCCTCCCTCCCATATGGCTACACCTTC. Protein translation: CASSPSLPYGYTF.